This record covers a single TCR beta chain. Its antigen is still unknown. The record originates from a study of neoadjuvant anti-PD-1 for oral cavity cancer. Study context: Patients without progression received a fourth nivolumab dose around day 43, then surgical resection on days 50-56.

As for time point: after neoadjuvant nivolumab, at surgical resection. No culture or expansion preceded analysis of these blood cells. Clones were sequenced by immunoSEQ multiplex PCR, and TCRdb holds only the in-frame ones, with some missing. The table has about 14,000 clones, less than 85% seen once. V was trimmed by 2 bases and J by 4 bases, leaving 14 bases between them. From germline, CDR1 is LNHDA and CDR2 SQIVND (reference sequence). The length of the CDR3 is 15 residues. The study's findings and limits: Pretreatment Treg/Th17 ratio correlated inversely with post-treatment tumor clonality.

This receptor was obtained from a person aged 35-80 years with oral cavity squamous cell carcinoma. The chain joins TRBV19 to TRBJ2-5; D uncertain. The input for sequencing was PBMCs, taken after nivolumab (anti-PD-1) treatment. The DNA of the CDR3 is TGTGCCAGTAGTATATTAGGCGGTAAGCGAGAGACCCAGTACTTC. Translated, it gives CASSILGGKRETQYF.